This is a list of T cell receptor beta chains from one sample in a study of spatial heterogeneity in lung cancer. TCRdb processed the 5' RACE reads anew with MiXCR; each CDR3 protein has one entry. Of about 120,000 distinct CDR3 sequences in the sample, 12% were seen once. The sample here was PBMCs, taken at follow-up. The receptors stem from a male donor with early-stage non-small cell lung cancer. Each CDR3 is given with its conserved first and last residue. Fields, in order: V gene, D gene, J gene, clone size, CDR3 protein, CDR3 DNA. The D gene is left open where the match is weak. The size of a clone is reported for some rows only, either as once, few or many, or as a class for expanded clones.

>TRBV18|.|TRBJ2-2|.
CASSPRDDTTGELFF
TGTGCCAGCTCACCACGGGACGACACCACCGGGGAGCTGTTTTTT
>TRBV28|TRBD1|TRBJ1-6|few
CASMRAGGGYNSPLHF
TGTGCCAGCATGCGGGCAGGGGGAGGATATAATTCACCCCTCCACTTT
>TRBV28|.|TRBJ2-1|few
CATTEGARRYHYNEQFF
TGTGCCACTACGGAGGGGGCCCGCCGTTACCACTACAATGAGCAGTTCTTC
>TRBV6-2/TRBV6-3|.|TRBJ1-1|few
CASSYDPNTEAFF
TGTGCCAGCAGTTACGACCCGAACACTGAAGCTTTCTTT
>TRBV5-6|.|TRBJ2-2|many
CASSLAEGELFF
TGTGCCAGCAGCTTAGCCGAAGGGGAGCTGTTTTTT
>TRBV4-2|.|TRBJ1-5|many
CASSQDGGGQPQHF
TGTGCCAGCAGCCAAGATGGGGGGGGTCAGCCCCAGCATTTT
>TRBV24-1|TRBD1|TRBJ2-2|many
CALVGQAKNTGELFF
TGTGCCTTAGTCGGACAGGCGAAGAACACCGGGGAGCTGTTTTTT
>TRBV11-1|.|TRBJ2-1|.
CASRNHRDPYNEQFF
TGTGCCAGCAGGAATCACAGGGACCCTTACAATGAGCAGTTCTTC
>TRBV13|.|TRBJ2-5|few
CASSFTPTRPQETQYF
TGTGCCAGCAGCTTTACACCGACGAGGCCCCAAGAGACCCAGTACTTC
>TRBV10-3|.|TRBJ1-1|.
CAISEGTEAFF
TGTGCCATCAGTGAGGGGACTGAAGCTTTCTTT
>TRBV20-1|.|TRBJ1-1|many
CSASRLFSEAFF
TGCAGTGCTAGCCGACTATTTAGTGAAGCTTTCTTT
>TRBV11-2|.|TRBJ1-5|.
CASSLERDQPQHF
TGTGCCAGCAGCTTAGAAAGGGATCAGCCCCAGCATTTT
>TRBV15|.|TRBJ1-4|.
CATSRDLAFGEKLFF
TGTGCCACCAGCAGAGATCTCGCCTTTGGTGAAAAACTGTTTTTT
>TRBV11-2|.|TRBJ2-7|.
CASSSLTARSLYEQYF
TGTGCCAGCAGCTCATTGACAGCCCGATCTTTATACGAGCAGTACTTC
>TRBV6-2/TRBV6-3|TRBD1|TRBJ1-1|few
CASSYGTGNTEAFF
TGTGCCAGCAGTTATGGGACAGGGAACACTGAAGCTTTCTTT
>TRBV2|TRBD2|TRBJ2-5|many
CASSAGGFETQYF
TGTGCCAGCAGTGCGGGGGGGTTTGAGACCCAGTACTTC
>TRBV28|.|TRBJ1-3|.
CASRSGNTIYF
TGTGCCAGCAGATCAGGAAACACCATATATTTT
>TRBV20-1|.|TRBJ1-5|many
CSARDRGSAQPQHF
TGCAGTGCTAGAGATCGGGGGAGCGCGCAGCCCCAGCATTTT
>TRBV19|.|TRBJ1-4|few
CASSPLGIATNEKLFF
TGTGCCAGTAGTCCGCTCGGGATTGCAACTAATGAAAAACTGTTTTTT
>TRBV5-1|.|TRBJ2-2|few
CASSLEGGRSTGELFF
TGCGCCAGCAGCTTGGAAGGGGGGCGCAGCACCGGGGAGCTGTTTTTT
>TRBV6-1|TRBD1|TRBJ1-6|.
CASTGTANSPLHF
TGTGCCAGCACCGGGACAGCGAATTCACCCCTCCACTTT
>TRBV6-5|.|TRBJ1-2|many
CASTSPWGEGGYTF
TGTGCCAGCACCTCACCGTGGGGGGAAGGTGGCTACACCTTC
>TRBV20-1|.|TRBJ1-3|many
CSAMEPKGLSGNTIYF
TGCAGTGCTATGGAACCCAAGGGGCTCTCTGGAAACACCATATATTTT
>TRBV11-3|TRBD1|TRBJ2-1|many
CASSARDRGSYNEQFF
TGTGCCAGCAGCGCCCGGGACAGGGGTTCCTACAATGAGCAGTTCTTC
>TRBV11-2|.|TRBJ2-3|.
CASSLDQDTQYF
TGTGCCAGCAGCTTAGATCAGGATACGCAGTATTTT
>TRBV10-1|.|TRBJ2-3|.
CASSAATHTDTQYF
TGCGCCAGCAGTGCGGCTACGCACACAGATACGCAGTATTTT
>TRBV9|.|TRBJ2-7|many
CASSVGADYEQYF
TGTGCCAGCAGCGTAGGGGCCGACTACGAGCAGTACTTC
>TRBV7-9|.|TRBJ1-5|.
CASSSTLERQPQHF
TGTGCCAGCAGCTCAACCTTGGAGAGGCAGCCCCAGCATTTT
>TRBV7-2|.|TRBJ1-4|few
CASSTRSYEKLFF
TGTGCCAGCAGCACCCGGAGCTACGAAAAACTGTTTTTT
>TRBV5-1|.|TRBJ2-3|few
CASSLAAGWSDTQYF
TGCGCCAGCAGCTTGGCGGCAGGGTGGTCAGATACGCAGTATTTT
>TRBV3-1|.|TRBJ2-7|few
CASSQAQGPYEQYF
TGTGCCAGCAGCCAAGCACAGGGACCCTACGAGCAGTACTTC
>TRBV9|TRBD2|TRBJ2-3|few
CASSASGAIQGTQYF
TGTGCCAGCAGCGCTAGCGGGGCTATCCAGGGTACGCAGTATTTT
>TRBV3-1|.|TRBJ2-3|many
CASSLRRSTDTQYF
TGTGCCAGCAGCCTAAGGAGGAGCACAGATACGCAGTATTTT
>TRBV20-1|TRBD1|TRBJ2-7|many
CSARGRTGNYEQYF
TGCAGTGCTAGAGGACGGACAGGGAATTACGAGCAGTACTTC
>TRBV28|TRBD2|TRBJ2-7|many
CASRKAGVTIEQYF
TGTGCCAGCAGGAAAGCGGGGGTGACGATCGAGCAGTACTTC
>TRBV6-5|.|TRBJ2-7|few
CASTSISYEQYF
TGTGCCAGTACTAGTATCTCCTACGAGCAGTACTTC
>TRBV12-3/TRBV12-4|TRBD2|TRBJ2-7|many
CASSSNLPGGEQYF
TGTGCCAGCAGTTCCAACCTCCCGGGGGGGGAGCAGTACTTC
>TRBV11-3|.|TRBJ1-1|few
CASSLDLAGETEAFF
TGTGCCAGCAGCTTAGATTTGGCAGGGGAGACTGAAGCTTTCTTT
>TRBV12-3/TRBV12-4|.|TRBJ1-2|few
CASSWGRGVIQGGYTF
TGTGCCAGCAGTTGGGGCAGGGGCGTAATACAAGGTGGCTACACCTTC
>TRBV28|TRBD1|TRBJ2-7|.
CASSEPGQTYEQYF
TGTGCCAGCAGTGAACCGGGACAGACCTACGAGCAGTACTTC
>TRBV3-1|.|TRBJ2-7|.
CASSPADAYSSYEQYF
TGTGCCAGCAGCCCAGCCGATGCGTATAGCTCCTACGAGCAGTACTTC
>TRBV12-3/TRBV12-4|.|TRBJ2-1|.
CASSLWQGIKFF
TGTGCCAGCAGTTTATGGCAGGGGATTAAGTTCTTC
>TRBV3-1|.|TRBJ2-1|.
CASSLPRPGASYNEQFF
TGTGCCAGCAGCCTTCCTCGCCCGGGGGCCTCCTACAATGAGCAGTTCTTC
>TRBV16|.|TRBJ2-1|many
CASSQSRLAEQFF
TGTGCCAGCAGCCAATCGCGGCTAGCGGAGCAGTTCTTC
>TRBV10-3|.|TRBJ2-7|few
CAIMGRDEQYF
TGTGCCATCATGGGGCGGGACGAGCAGTACTTC
>TRBV18|TRBD1|TRBJ1-1|.
CASSQGANAEAFF
TGTGCCAGCTCACAGGGGGCGAACGCTGAAGCTTTCTTT
>TRBV18|.|TRBJ1-4|few
CASSPSQQGPSEKLFF
TGTGCCAGCTCACCCTCACAACAGGGACCATCTGAAAAACTGTTTTTT
>TRBV29-1|TRBD2|TRBJ2-7|many
CSVRLAGAYEQYF
TGCAGCGTTCGACTAGCGGGAGCCTACGAGCAGTACTTC
>TRBV4-1|.|TRBJ2-3|few
CASSQEPSSDTQYF
TGCGCCAGCAGCCAAGAACCTAGCTCAGATACGCAGTATTTT
>TRBV12-3/TRBV12-4|.|TRBJ2-7|.
CASRRWDSGGYEQYF
TGTGCCAGCAGAAGGTGGGACTCAGGGGGCTACGAGCAGTACTTC